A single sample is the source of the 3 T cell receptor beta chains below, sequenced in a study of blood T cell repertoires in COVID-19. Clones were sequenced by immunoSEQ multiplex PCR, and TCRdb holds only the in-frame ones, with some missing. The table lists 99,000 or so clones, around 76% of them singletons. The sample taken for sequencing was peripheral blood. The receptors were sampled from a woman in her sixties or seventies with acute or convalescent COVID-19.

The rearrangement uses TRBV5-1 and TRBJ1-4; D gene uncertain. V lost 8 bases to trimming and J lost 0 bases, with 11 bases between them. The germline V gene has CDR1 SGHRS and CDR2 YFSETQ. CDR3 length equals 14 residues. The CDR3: CASAWAPTNEKLFF. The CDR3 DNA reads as TGCGCCAGTGCCTGGGCTCCAACTAATGAAAAACTGTTTTTT.

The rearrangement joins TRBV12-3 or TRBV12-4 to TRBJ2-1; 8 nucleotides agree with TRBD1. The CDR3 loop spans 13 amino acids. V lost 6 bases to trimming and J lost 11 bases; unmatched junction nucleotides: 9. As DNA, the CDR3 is TGTGCCAGCAGCCCCGGGACAGGAGGGAAGCAGTTCTTC. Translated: CASSPGTGGKQFF.

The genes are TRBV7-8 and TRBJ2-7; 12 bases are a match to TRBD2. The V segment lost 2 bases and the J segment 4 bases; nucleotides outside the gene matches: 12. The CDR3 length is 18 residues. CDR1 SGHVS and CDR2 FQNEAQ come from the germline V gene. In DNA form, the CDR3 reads TGTGCCAGCAGCTTATCGATCGGACTAGCGGGGATAGGGTACGAGCAGTACTTC. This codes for CASSLSIGLAGIGYEQYF.